A selection of T cell receptor beta chains follows, all from one sample in a study of T cell changes during pregnancy in multiple sclerosis. Here immunoSEQ multiplex PCR was the method, and the copy in TCRdb shows in-frame clones only, minus some. The top ten clones hold over 0.85% of a sample with around 92,000 clones, approximately 95% of them seen once. This material consisted of peripheral blood, taken after pregnancy. These receptor sequences come from a female donor with multiple sclerosis, enrolled in a pregnancy study. Each CDR3 is given with its conserved first and last residue. Clone size is given for some rows only: seen once, a few or many times, or a class if the clone is expanded.

abundance	v_gene	j_gene	CDR3aa
-	TRBV6-6	TRBJ2-5	CASSYSRTGVETQYF
-	TRBV5-1	TRBJ2-1	CASLGGPNEQFF
-	TRBV10-3	TRBJ2-1	CASGTVLGSDEQFF
-	TRBV10-3	TRBJ2-1	CAISDTLAGDLDEQFF
-	TRBV15	TRBJ2-7	CATSGGQGGSFSYEQYF
-	TRBV5-1	TRBJ2-1	CASSLGQGAYNEQFF
-	TRBV27	TRBJ2-7	CASRGLGYYEQYF
-	TRBV4-1	TRBJ2-3	CASSPLGGITMDTQYF
-	TRBV10-3	TRBJ2-3	CAISELTDTQYF
-	TRBV4-1	TRBJ1-2	CASSQDRGYGYTF
-	TRBV6-5	TRBJ1-5	CASSYQGARNQPQHF
-	TRBV9	TRBJ2-1	CASSASTSLPTNSYNEQFF
-	TRBV7-6	TRBJ2-2	CASRLELGGTGGELFF
-	TRBV28	TRBJ1-5	CASSQHQIYSNQPQHF
-	TRBV18	TRBJ1-4	CASSPPTRREKLFF
-	TRBV6-5	TRBJ1-1	CASRQVEQGWAEAFF
-	TRBV4-1	TRBJ2-7	CASSQERRIYF
-	TRBV2	TRBJ2-5	CARRKGQGGKETQYF
-	TRBV7-2	TRBJ2-3	CASVTGGLDTQYF
-	TRBV30	TRBJ1-2	CAWSVSGGARYGYTF
-	TRBV6-6	TRBJ1-1	CASSYRKGSRTAEAFF
-	TRBV9	TRBJ2-2	CASSVGGTSYSGELFF
once	TRBV19	TRBJ2-1	CASSIFAGPYNEQFF
-	TRBV7-9	TRBJ2-5	CASSPQDRVGETQYF
-	TRBV5-6	TRBJ2-3	CASQPRTGENTQYF